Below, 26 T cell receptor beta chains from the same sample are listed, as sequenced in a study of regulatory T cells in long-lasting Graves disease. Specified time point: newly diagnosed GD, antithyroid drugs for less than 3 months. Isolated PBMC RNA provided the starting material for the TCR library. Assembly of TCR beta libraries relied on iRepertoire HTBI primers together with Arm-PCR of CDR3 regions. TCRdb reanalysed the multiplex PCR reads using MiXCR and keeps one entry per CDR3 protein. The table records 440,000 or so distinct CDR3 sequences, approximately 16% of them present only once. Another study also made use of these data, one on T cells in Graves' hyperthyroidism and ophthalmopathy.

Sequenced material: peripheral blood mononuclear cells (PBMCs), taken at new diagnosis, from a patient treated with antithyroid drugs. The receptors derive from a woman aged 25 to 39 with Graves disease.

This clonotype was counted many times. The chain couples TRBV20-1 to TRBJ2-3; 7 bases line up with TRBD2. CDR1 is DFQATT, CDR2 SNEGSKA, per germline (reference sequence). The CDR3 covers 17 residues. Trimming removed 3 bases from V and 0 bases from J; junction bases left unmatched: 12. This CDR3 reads CSARGDGGSPSTDTQYF. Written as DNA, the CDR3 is TGCAGTGCTAGGGGGGATGGCGGGAGTCCTAGCACAGATACGCAGTATTTT.

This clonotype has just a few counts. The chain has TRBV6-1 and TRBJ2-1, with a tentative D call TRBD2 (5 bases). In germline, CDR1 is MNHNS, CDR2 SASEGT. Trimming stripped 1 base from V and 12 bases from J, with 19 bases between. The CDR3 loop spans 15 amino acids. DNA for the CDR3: TGTGCCAGCAGTGAAGGTTCCTTTTCTATTGGAGGGCAGTTCTTC. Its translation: CASSEGSFSIGGQFF.

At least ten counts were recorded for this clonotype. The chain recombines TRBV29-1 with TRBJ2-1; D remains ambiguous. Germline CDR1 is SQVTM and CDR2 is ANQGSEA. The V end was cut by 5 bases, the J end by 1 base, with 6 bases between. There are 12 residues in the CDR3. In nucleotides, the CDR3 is TGCAGCGTTTGCCCTTCCTACAATGAGCAGTTCTTC. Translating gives CSVCPSYNEQFF.

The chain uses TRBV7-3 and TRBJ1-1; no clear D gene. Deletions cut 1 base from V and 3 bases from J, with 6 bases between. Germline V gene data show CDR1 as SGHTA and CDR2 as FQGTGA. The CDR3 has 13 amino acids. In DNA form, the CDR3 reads TGTGCCAGCAGCTTAAACTCGTACACTGAAGCTTTCTTT. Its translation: CASSLNSYTEAFF. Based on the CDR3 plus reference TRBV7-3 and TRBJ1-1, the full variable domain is GAGVSQTPSNKVTEKGKYVELRCDPISGHTALYWYRQSLGQGPEFLIYFQGTGAADDSGLPNDRFFAVRPEGSVSTLKIQRTERGDSAVYLCASSLNSYTEAFFGQGTRLTVV.

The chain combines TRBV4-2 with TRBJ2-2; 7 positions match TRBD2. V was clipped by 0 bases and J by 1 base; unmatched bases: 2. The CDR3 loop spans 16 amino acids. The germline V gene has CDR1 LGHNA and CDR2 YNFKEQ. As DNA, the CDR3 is TGTGCCAGCAGCCAAGAACTAGCGCTGAACACCGGGGAGCTGTTTTTT. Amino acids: CASSQELALNTGELFF.

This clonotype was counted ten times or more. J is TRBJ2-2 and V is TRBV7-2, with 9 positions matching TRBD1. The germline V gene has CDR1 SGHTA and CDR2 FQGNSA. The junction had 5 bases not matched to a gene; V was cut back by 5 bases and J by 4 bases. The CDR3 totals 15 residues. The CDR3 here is CASSPRTGVTGELFF. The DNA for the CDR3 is TGTGCCAGCAGCCCCCGGACAGGGGTCACCGGGGAGCTGTTTTTT. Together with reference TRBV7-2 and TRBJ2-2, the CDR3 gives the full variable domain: GAGVSQSPSNKVTEKGKDVELRCDPISGHTALYWYRQSLGQGLEFLIYFQGNSAPDKSGLPSDRFSAERTGGSVSTLTIQRTQQEDSAVYLCASSPRTGVTGELFFGEGSRLTVL.

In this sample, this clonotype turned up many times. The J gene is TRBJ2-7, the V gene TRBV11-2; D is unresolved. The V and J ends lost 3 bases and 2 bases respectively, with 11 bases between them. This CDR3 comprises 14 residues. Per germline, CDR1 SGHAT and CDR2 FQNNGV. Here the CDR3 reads CASSFTADAYEQYF. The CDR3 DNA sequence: TGTGCCAGCAGCTTTACGGCGGACGCCTACGAGCAGTACTTC.

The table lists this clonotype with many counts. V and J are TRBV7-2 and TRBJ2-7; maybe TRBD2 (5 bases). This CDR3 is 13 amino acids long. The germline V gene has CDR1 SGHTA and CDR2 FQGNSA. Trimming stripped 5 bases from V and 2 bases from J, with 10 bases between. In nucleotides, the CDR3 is TGTGCCAGCAGCCCTGAGGGAACCTACGAGCAGTACTTC. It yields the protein CASSPEGTYEQYF.

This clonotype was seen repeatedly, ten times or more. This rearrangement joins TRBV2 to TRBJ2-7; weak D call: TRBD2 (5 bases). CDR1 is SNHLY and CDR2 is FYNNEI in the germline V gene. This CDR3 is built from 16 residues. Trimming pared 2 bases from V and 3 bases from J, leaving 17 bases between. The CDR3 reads CASSEPARDGIYEQYF. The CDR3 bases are TGTGCCAGCAGTGAACCAGCCCGGGATGGGATCTACGAGCAGTACTTC.

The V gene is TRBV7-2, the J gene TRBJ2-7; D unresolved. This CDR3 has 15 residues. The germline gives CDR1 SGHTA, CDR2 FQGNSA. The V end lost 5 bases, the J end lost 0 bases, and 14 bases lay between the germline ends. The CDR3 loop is CASSPTLPRSYEQYF. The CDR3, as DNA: TGTGCCAGCAGCCCAACCCTACCGCGCTCCTACGAGCAGTACTTC. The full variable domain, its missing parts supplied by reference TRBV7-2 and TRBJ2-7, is GAGVSQSPSNKVTEKGKDVELRCDPISGHTALYWYRQSLGQGLEFLIYFQGNSAPDKSGLPSDRFSAERTGGSVSTLTIQRTQQEDSAVYLCASSPTLPRSYEQYFGPGTRLTVT.

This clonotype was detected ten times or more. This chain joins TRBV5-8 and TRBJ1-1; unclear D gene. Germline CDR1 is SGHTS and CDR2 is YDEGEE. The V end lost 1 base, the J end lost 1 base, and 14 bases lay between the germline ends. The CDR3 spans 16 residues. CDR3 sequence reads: CASSLRPRPSNTEAFF. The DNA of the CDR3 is TGTGCCAGCAGCTTGCGTCCCCGGCCCTCGAACACTGAAGCTTTCTTT.

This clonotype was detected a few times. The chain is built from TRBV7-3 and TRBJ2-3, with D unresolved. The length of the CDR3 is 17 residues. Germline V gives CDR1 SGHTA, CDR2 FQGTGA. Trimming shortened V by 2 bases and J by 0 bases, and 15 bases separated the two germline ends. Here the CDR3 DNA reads TGTGCCAGCAGCTTATCCCCTGGAGCCGGGAGCACAGATACGCAGTATTTT. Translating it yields CASSLSPGAGSTDTQYF.

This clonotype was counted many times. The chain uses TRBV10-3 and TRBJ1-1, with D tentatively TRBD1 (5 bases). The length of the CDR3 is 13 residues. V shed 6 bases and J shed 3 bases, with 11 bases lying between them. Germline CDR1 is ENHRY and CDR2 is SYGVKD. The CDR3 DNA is TGTGCCATCAGGTTCGGGGGGGACACTGAAGCTTTCTTT. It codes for CAIRFGGDTEAFF.

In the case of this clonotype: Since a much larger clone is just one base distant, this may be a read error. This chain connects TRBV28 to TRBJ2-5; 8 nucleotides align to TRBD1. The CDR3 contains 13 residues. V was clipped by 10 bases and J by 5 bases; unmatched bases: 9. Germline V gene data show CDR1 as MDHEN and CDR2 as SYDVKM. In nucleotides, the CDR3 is TGTGCCACCCCTACACAGGGGGTGGAGACCCAGTACTTC. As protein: CATPTQGVETQYF.

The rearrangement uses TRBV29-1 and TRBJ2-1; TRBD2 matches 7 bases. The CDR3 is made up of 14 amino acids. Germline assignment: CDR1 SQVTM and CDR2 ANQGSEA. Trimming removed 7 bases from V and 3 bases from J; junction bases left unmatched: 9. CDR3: CSAQREMSYNEQFF. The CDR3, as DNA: TGCAGCGCCCAGCGGGAAATGAGCTACAATGAGCAGTTCTTC.

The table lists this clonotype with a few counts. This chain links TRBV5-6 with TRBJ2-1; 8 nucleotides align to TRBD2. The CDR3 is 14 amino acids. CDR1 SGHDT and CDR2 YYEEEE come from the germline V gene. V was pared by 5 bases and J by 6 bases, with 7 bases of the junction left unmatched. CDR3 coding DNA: TGTGCCAGCAGAAGCACCGGGAGGGCCAATGAGCAGTTCTTC. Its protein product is CASRSTGRANEQFF. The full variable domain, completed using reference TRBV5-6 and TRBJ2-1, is DAGVTQSPTHLIKTRGQQVTLRCSPKSGHDTVSWYQQALGQGPQFIFQYYEEEERQRGNFPDRFSGHQFPNYSSELNVNALLLGDSALYLCASRSTGRANEQFFGPGTRLTVL.

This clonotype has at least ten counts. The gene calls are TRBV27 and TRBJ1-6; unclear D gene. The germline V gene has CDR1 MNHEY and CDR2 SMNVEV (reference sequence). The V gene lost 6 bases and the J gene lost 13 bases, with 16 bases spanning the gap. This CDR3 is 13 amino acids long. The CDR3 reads CASRLDDLGPLHF. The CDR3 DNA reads TGTGCCAGCAGGTTAGACGACCTGGGGCCCCTCCACTTT.

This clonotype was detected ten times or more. The CDR3 loop is CASSYETAQNTGELFF. DNA of the CDR3: TGTGCCAGCAGTTACGAGACAGCTCAGAACACCGGGGAGCTGTTTTTT. The V and J genes are TRBV2 and TRBJ2-2; maybe TRBD1 (5 bases). The V and J ends lost 5 bases and 1 base respectively, with 14 bases between them. The CDR3 runs to 16 residues. CDR1 and CDR2 (germline): SNHLY, FYNNEI.

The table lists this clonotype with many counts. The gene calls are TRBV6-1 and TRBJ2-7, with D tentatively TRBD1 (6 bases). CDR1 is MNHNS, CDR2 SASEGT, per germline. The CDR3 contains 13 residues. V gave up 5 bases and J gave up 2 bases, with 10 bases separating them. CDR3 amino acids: CASSNQGTYEQYF. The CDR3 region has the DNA TGTGCCAGCAGTAACCAGGGGACCTACGAGCAGTACTTC.

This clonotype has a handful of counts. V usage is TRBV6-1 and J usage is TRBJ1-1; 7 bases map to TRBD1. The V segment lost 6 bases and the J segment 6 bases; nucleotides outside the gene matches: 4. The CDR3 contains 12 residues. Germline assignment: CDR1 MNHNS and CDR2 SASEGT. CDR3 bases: TGTGCCAGCAGGCCCAGGGGGGCTGAAGCTTTCTTT. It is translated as CASRPRGAEAFF.

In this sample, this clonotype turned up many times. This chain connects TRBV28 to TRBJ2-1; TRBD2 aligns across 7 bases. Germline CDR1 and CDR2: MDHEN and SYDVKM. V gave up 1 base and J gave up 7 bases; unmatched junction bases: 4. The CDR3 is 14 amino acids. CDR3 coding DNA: TGTGCCAGCAGTTTATCCCCTAGCGGAAATGAGCAGTTCTTC. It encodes CASSLSPSGNEQFF.

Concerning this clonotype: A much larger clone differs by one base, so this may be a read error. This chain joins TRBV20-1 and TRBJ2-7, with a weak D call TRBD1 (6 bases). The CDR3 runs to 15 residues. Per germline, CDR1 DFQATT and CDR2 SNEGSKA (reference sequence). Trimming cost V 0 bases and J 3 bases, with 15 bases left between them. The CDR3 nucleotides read TGCAGTGCTAGAGATTACAGGGTAGGGTTCTACGAGCAGTACTTC. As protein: CSARDYRVGFYEQYF.

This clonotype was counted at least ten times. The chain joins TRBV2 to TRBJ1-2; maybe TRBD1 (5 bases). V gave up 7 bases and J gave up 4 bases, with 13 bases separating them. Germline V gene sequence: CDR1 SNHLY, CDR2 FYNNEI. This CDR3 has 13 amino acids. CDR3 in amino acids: CASTSTGAYGYTF. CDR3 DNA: TGTGCCAGCACCTCGACTGGGGCCTATGGCTACACCTTC. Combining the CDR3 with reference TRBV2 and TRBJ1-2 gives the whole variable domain EPEVTQTPSHQVTQMGQEVILRCVPISNHLYFYWYRQILGQKVEFLVSFYNNEISEKSEIFDDQFSVERPDGSNFTLKIRSTKLEDSAMYFCASTSTGAYGYTFGSGTRLTVV.

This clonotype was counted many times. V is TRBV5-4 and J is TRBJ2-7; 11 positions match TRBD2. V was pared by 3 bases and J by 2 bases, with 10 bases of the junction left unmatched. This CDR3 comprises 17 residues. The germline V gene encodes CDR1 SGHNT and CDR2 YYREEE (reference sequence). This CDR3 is CASSSGLAGPSTYEQYF. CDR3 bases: TGTGCCAGCAGCTCCGGACTAGCGGGCCCTTCTACCTACGAGCAGTACTTC.

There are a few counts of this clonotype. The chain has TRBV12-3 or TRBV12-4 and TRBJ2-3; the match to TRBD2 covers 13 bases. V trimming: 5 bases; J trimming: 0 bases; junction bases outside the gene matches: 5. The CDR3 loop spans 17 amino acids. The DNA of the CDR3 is TGTGCCAGCAGTCTGGGACTAGCGGGACTTAGCACAGATACGCAGTATTTT. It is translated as CASSLGLAGLSTDTQYF.

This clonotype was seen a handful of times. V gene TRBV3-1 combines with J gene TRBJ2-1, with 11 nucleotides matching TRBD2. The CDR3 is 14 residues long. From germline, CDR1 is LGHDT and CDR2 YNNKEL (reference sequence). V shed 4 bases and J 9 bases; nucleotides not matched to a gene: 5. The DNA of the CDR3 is TGTGCCAGCAGCCCTCCGACTAGCGGGGCTGAGCAGTTCTTC. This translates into CASSPPTSGAEQFF.